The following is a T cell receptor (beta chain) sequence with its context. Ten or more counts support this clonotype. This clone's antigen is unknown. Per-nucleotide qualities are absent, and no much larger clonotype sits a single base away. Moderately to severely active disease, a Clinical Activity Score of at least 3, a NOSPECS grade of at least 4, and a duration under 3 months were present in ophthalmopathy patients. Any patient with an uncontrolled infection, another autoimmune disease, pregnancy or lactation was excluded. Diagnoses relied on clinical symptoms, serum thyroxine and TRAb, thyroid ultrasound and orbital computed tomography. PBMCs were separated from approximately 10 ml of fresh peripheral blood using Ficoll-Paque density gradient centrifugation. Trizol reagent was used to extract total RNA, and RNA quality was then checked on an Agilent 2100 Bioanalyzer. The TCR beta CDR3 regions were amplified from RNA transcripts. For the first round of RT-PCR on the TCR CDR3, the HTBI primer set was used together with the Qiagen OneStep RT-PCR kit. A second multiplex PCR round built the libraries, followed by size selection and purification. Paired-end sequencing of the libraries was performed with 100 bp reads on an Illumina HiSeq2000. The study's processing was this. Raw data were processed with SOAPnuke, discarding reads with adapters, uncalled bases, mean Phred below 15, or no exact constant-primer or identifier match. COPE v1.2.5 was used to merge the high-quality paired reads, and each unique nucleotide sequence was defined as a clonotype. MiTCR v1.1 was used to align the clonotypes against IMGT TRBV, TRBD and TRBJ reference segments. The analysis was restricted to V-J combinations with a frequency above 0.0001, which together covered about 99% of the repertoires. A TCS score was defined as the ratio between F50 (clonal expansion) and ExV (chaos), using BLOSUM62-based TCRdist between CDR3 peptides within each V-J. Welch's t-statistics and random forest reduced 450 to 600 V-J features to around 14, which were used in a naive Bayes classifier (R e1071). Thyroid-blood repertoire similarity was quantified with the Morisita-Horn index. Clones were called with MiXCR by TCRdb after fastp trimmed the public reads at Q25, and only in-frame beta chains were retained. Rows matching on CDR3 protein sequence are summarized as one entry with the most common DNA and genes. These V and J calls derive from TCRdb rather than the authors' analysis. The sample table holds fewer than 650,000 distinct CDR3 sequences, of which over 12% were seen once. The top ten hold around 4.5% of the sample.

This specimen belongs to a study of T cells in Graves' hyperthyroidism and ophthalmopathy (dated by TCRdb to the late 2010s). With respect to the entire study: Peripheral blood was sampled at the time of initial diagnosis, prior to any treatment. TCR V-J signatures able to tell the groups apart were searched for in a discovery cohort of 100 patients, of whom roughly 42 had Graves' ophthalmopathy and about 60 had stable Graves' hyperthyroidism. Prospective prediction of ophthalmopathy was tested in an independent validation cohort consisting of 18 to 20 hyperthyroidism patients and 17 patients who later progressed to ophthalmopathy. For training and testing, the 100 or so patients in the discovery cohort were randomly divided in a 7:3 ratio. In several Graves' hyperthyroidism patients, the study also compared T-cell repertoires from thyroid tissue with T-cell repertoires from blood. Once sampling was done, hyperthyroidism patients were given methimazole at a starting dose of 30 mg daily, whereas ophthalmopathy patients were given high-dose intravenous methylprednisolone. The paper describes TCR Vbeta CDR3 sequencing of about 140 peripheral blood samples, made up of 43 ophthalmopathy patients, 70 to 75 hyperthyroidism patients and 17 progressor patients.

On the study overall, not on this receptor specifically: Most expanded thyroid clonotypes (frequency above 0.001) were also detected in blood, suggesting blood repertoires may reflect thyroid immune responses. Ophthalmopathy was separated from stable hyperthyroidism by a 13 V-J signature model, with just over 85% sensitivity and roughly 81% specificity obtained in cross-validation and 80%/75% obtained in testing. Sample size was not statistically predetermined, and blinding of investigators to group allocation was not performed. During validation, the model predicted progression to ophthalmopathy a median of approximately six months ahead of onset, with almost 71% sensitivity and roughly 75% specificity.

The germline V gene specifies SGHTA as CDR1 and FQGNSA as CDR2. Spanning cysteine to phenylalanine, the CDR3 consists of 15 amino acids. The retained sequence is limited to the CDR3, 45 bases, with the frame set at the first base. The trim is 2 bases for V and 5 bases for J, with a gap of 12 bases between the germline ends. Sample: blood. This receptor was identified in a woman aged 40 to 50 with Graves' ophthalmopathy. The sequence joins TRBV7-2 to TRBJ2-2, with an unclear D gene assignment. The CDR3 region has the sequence CASSLKSSKTGELFF. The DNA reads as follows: TGTGCCAGCAGCTTAAAGAGTAGCAAGACCGGGGAGCTGTTTTTT.